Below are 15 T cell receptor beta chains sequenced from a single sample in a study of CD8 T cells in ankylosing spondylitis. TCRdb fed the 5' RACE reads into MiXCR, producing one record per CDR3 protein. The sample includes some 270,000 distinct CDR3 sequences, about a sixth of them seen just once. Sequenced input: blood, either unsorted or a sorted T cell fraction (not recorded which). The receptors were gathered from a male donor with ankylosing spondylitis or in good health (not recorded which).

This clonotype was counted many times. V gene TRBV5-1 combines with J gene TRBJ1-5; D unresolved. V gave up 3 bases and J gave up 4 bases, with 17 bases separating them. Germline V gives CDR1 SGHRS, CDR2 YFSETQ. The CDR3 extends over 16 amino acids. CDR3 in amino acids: CASSCTRFGVNQPQHF. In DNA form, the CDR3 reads TGCGCCAGCAGCTGCACGAGGTTCGGAGTAAATCAGCCCCAGCATTTT.

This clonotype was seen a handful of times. The CDR3 DNA is TGTGCCAGCCAAGGAGGGACCTACGAGCAGTACTTC. Protein sequence: CASQGGTYEQYF. V gene TRBV12-3 or TRBV12-4 combines with J gene TRBJ2-7; maybe TRBD2 (6 bases). Trimming removed 8 bases at V and 2 bases at J, with 10 bases between. The CDR3 length is 12 residues.

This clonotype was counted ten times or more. CDR3 sequence: CASSFGTYYEQYF. The CDR3 coding sequence is TGTGCCAGCAGCTTTGGGACCTATTACGAGCAGTACTTC. This rearrangement joins TRBV7-6 to TRBJ2-7; D may match TRBD1 or TRBD2 (5 bases each). V lost 3 bases, J lost 4 bases, and 10 bases lay in between. Per the germline V gene, CDR1 is SGHVS and CDR2 is FNYEAQ. The CDR3 is 13 amino acids.

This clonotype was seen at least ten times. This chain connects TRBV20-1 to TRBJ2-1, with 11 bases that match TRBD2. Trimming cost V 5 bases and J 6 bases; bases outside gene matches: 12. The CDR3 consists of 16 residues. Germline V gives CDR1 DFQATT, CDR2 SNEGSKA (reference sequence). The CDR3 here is CSARHVAGGPPNEQFF. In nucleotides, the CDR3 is TGCAGTGCTCGCCACGTAGCGGGAGGGCCTCCCAATGAGCAGTTCTTC.

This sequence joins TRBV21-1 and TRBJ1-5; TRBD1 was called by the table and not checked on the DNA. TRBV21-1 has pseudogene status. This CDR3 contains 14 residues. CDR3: CAVKQDRANQPQHF. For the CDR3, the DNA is TGTGCCGTGAAACAGGACAGGGCAAATCAGCCCCAGCATTTT.

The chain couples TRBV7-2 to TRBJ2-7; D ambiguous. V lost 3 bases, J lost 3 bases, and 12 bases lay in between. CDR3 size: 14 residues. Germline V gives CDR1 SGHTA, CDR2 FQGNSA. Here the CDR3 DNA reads TGTGCCAGCAGCTTCTACTATACGGGCTACGAGCAGTACTTC. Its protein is CASSFYYTGYEQYF.

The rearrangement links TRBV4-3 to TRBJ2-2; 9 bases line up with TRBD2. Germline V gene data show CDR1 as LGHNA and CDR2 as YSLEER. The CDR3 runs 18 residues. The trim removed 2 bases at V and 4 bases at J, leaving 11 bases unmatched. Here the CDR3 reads CASSQWSSGTASTGELFF. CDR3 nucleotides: TGCGCCAGCAGCCAATGGTCTAGCGGGACCGCCAGCACCGGGGAGCTGTTTTTT.

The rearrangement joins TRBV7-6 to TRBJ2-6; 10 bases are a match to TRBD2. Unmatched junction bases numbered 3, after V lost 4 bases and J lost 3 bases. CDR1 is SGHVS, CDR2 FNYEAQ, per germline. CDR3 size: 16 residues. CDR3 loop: CASSSLAGVGANVLTF. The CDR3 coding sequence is TGTGCCAGCAGCTCTCTAGCGGGAGTTGGGGCCAACGTCCTGACTTTC.

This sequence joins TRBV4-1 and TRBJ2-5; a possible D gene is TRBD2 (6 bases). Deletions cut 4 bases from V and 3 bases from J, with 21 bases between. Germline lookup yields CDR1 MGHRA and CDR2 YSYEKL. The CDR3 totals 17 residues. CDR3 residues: CASSPHALRAGKETQYF. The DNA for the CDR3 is TGCGCCAGCAGCCCCCACGCCCTAAGGGCGGGAAAAGAGACCCAGTACTTC.

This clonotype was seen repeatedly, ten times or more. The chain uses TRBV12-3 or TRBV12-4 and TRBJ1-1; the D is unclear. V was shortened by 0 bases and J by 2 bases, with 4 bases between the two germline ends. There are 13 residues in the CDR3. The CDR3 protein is CASSLAVNTEAFF. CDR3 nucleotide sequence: TGTGCCAGCAGTTTAGCTGTTAACACTGAAGCTTTCTTT.

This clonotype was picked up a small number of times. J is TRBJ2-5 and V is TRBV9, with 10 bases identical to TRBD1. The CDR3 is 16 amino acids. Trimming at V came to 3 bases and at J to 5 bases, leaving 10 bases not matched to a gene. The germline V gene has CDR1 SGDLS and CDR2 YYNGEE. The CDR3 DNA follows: TGTGCCAGCAGCGAGATGGGACAGGGGTTTTCGGAGACCCAGTACTTC. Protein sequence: CASSEMGQGFSETQYF. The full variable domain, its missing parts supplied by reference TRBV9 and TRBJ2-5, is DSGVTQTPKHLITATGQRVTLRCSPRSGDLSVYWYQQSLDQGLQFLIQYYNGEERAKGNILERFSAQQFPDLHSELNLSSLELGDSALYFCASSEMGQGFSETQYFGPGTRLLVL.

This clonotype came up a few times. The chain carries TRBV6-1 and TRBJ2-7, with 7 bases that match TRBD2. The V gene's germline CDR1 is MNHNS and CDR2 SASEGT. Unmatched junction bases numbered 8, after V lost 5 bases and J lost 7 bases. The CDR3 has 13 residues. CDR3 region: CASSPSGDGEQYF. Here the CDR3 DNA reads TGTGCCAGCAGTCCTAGCGGCGATGGTGAGCAGTACTTC.

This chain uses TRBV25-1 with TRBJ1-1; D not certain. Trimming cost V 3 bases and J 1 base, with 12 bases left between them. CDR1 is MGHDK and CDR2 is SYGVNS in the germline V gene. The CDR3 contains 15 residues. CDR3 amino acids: CASSDTDAENTEAFF. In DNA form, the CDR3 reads TGTGCCAGCAGTGACACGGACGCGGAGAACACTGAAGCTTTCTTT.

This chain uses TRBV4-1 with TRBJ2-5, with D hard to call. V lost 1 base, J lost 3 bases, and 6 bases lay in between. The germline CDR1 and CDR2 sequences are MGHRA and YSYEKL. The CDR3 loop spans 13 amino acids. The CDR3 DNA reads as TGCGCCAGCAGCCAAGTAACAGAAGAGACCCAGTACTTC. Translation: CASSQVTEETQYF.

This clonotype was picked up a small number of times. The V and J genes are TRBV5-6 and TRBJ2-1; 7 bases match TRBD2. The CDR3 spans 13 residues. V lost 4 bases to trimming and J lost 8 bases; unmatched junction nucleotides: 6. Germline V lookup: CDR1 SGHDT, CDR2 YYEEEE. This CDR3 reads CASSTGLGDEQFF. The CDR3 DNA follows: TGTGCCAGCAGCACTGGACTAGGCGATGAGCAGTTCTTC.